These 27 T cell receptor beta chains originate from one sample sequenced in a study of cytomegalovirus exposure and HLA in healthy donors. Primers for the PCR totalled 60 Vbeta and 13 Jbeta. Produced via immunoSEQ multiplex PCR; TCRdb's table is partial and in-frame only. The top ten hold about 0.8% of the sample, which has roughly 100,000 clones, around 70% seen once. Sequenced: PBMCs. All receptors come from a boy aged 10-17 years in good health and CMV-seronegative.

The genes are TRBV7-9 and TRBJ1-1, with TRBD1 as a possible D gene (6 bases). Germline CDR1 and CDR2: SEHNR and FQNEAQ (reference sequence). The V gene lost 5 bases and the J gene lost 2 bases, with 12 bases spanning the gap. The CDR3 length is 14 residues. CDR3 nucleotide sequence: TGTGCCAGCAGCCCCCGGGACAAAAACACTGAAGCTTTCTTT. This translates into CASSPRDKNTEAFF.

The sample holds a few counts of this clone. The rearrangement joins TRBV5-4 to TRBJ1-6, with TRBD1 as a possible D gene (5 bases). The V end lost 6 bases, the J end lost 4 bases, and 14 bases lay between the germline ends. Germline V gene sequence: CDR1 SGHNT, CDR2 YYREEE (reference sequence). CDR3 length: 15 residues. CDR3 sequence reads: CASTIGGVYNSPLHF. In nucleotides, the CDR3 is TGTGCCAGCACTATCGGGGGAGTGTATAATTCACCCCTCCACTTT.

This chain joins TRBV11-3 and TRBJ2-3; a weak D match, TRBD2 (6 bases). The CDR3 extends over 14 amino acids. CDR1 and CDR2 from the germline V gene are SGHNT and YENEEA. V lost 3 bases and J lost 2, with 9 bases in between. The CDR3 bases are TGTGCCAGCAGCTTTGCGGGGCTCACAGATACGCAGTATTTT. It yields the protein CASSFAGLTDTQYF.

This clone was detected only a few times. The CDR3 DNA reads TGTGCCAGCAGTGCGGGGGGGACTAGTTTTTGTTCTGGGGCCAACGTCCTGACTTTC. The encoded protein is CASSAGGTSFCSGANVLTF. The chain joins TRBV27 to TRBJ2-6, with TRBD2 identical over 9 bases. Germline V gene lookup returns CDR1 MNHEY and CDR2 SMNVEV (reference sequence). This CDR3 is 19 amino acids long. J lost 1 base, V lost 5 bases, and 12 bases had no gene match.

The chain has TRBV4-1 and TRBJ1-2; D is possibly TRBD1 (6 bases). The CDR3 loop spans 16 amino acids. With 0 bases removed from V and 4 bases from J, the gap between germline ends came to 15 bases. Per the germline V gene, CDR1 is MGHRA and CDR2 is YSYEKL. CDR3 loop: CASSQEGSGVSYGYTF. The CDR3 nucleotides read TGCGCCAGCAGCCAAGAAGGGTCAGGGGTGTCCTATGGCTACACCTTC.

The gene calls are TRBV6-6 and TRBJ1-2; tentatively, D is TRBD1 (6 bases). V lost 5 bases and J 0 bases, leaving 13 bases between the germline ends. Germline loops: CDR1 MNHNY, CDR2 SVGAGI (reference sequence). The CDR3 has 15 amino acids. The CDR3 here is CASSHADRANYGYTF. CDR3 in DNA: TGTGCCAGCAGTCACGCGGACAGAGCTAACTATGGCTACACCTTC.

The V call is TRBV27, the J call TRBJ1-3; tentatively, D is TRBD1 (6 bases). With 2 bases removed from V and 8 bases from J, the gap between germline ends came to 16 bases. Germline CDR1 reads MNHEY; CDR2 reads SMNVEV (reference sequence). This CDR3 comprises 15 residues. The CDR3 loop reads CASSLKRGGDYTIYF. The CDR3 bases are TGTGCCAGCAGTTTAAAAAGGGGGGGCGACTACACCATATATTTT.

The chain is built from TRBV27 and TRBJ1-3; D is possibly TRBD1 (6 bases). The germline V gene encodes CDR1 MNHEY and CDR2 SMNVEV (reference sequence). The CDR3 has 15 residues. With 6 bases removed from V and 2 bases from J, the gap between germline ends came to 14 bases. The CDR3 nucleotides read TGTGCCAGCAGCCTATCCAGGGGTGCTGGAAACACCATATATTTT. Translation: CASSLSRGAGNTIYF.

This chain connects TRBV28 to TRBJ1-1; 9 nucleotides line up with TRBD1. There are 15 residues in the CDR3. V lost 4 bases, J lost 5 bases, and 8 bases stayed unmatched. Germline V gene lookup returns CDR1 MDHEN and CDR2 SYDVKM. In DNA form, the CDR3 reads TGTGCCAGCAGTTACGGGGGACAGGGTAGGACTGAAGCTTTCTTT. It is translated as CASSYGGQGRTEAFF.

The chain combines TRBV29-1 with TRBJ2-2; perhaps TRBD2 as D (7 bases). The V and J ends lost 3 bases and 5 bases respectively, with 13 bases between them. This CDR3 region has 14 residues. From germline, CDR1 is SQVTM and CDR2 ANQGSEA. This chain's CDR3 is CSVEGGQVTGELFF. The CDR3 nucleotides read TGCAGCGTTGAGGGGGGGCAAGTGACCGGGGAGCTGTTTTTT.

About this clone itself: At one boundary the junction diverges from the germline segment, which might be a read error. Within the sample, other DNA sequences also encode this same CDR3. This chain links TRBV30 with TRBJ1-2; D might be TRBD1 (6 bases). The CDR3 is 12 amino acids. Germline V gene lookup returns CDR1 GTSNPN and CDR2 SVGIG (reference sequence). The CDR3: CAWSPGDYGYTF. CDR3 nucleotide sequence: TGTGCCTGGAGTCCAGGGGACTACGGCTACACCTTC.

This clone was observed once. This rearrangement joins TRBV7-9 to TRBJ1-1; no clear D. The germline V gene encodes CDR1 SEHNR and CDR2 FQNEAQ (reference sequence). The CDR3 extends over 14 amino acids. V lost 4 bases, J lost 3 bases, and 12 bases lay in between. The CDR3 DNA reads as TGTGCCAGCAGCTCCCCGCGATTTTACACTGAAGCTTTCTTT. Protein: CASSSPRFYTEAFF. The variable domain in full, completed from reference TRBV7-9 and TRBJ1-1, reads DTGVSQNPRHKITKRGQNVTFRCDPISEHNRLYWYRQTLGQGPEFLTYFQNEAQLEKSRLLSDRFSAERPKGSFSTLEIQRTEQGDSAMYLCASSSPRFYTEAFFGQGTRLTVV.

The V and J genes are TRBV6-6 and TRBJ2-7; 9 positions match TRBD2. J lost 2 bases, V lost 5 bases, and 7 bases had no gene match. The germline V gene has CDR1 MNHNY and CDR2 SVGAGI (reference sequence). The CDR3 length is 15 residues. In DNA form, the CDR3 reads TGTGCCAGCAGTCTCCGGCTAGCGGGGACCTACGAGCAGTACTTC. Translation gives CASSLRLAGTYEQYF.

This chain connects TRBV10-1 to TRBJ2-4; tentatively, D is TRBD2 (6 bases). Germline V gene sequence: CDR1 WNHNN, CDR2 SYGVQD (reference sequence). This CDR3 is 14 amino acids long. The ends were cut back, 3 bases at V and 2 bases at J, with 8 bases in the middle. Here the CDR3 DNA reads TGCGCCAGCAGTGATGGGGGGACCAAAAACATTCAGTACTTC. It specifies CASSDGGTKNIQYF.

This chain links TRBV5-1 with TRBJ2-7, with TRBD1 identical over 8 bases. The CDR3 covers 15 residues. The trim removed 1 base at V and 3 bases at J, leaving 6 bases unmatched. Germline V gene sequence: CDR1 SGHRS, CDR2 YFSETQ. CDR3 protein: CASSLQGTGDYEQYF. The CDR3 DNA sequence: TGCGCCAGCAGCTTGCAGGGGACAGGAGACTACGAGCAGTACTTC. Full variable domain (rest looked up from reference TRBV5-1 and TRBJ2-7): KAGVTQTPRYLIKTRGQQVTLSCSPISGHRSVSWYQQTPGQGLQFLFEYFSETQRNKGNFPGRFSGRQFSNSRSEMNVSTLELGDSALYLCASSLQGTGDYEQYFGPGTRLTVT.

The chain combines TRBV19 with TRBJ1-3; a possible D gene is TRBD1 (5 bases). The CDR3 covers 16 residues. The V end lost 4 bases, the J end lost 4 bases, and 17 bases lay between the germline ends. Germline loops: CDR1 LNHDA, CDR2 SQIVND (reference sequence). The CDR3 loop reads CASSTSRDSTGNTIYF. DNA for the CDR3: TGTGCCAGTAGTACCTCCCGGGACTCTACAGGAAACACCATATATTTT.

V and J are TRBV5-1 and TRBJ2-7; a possible D gene is TRBD1 (6 bases). This CDR3 is built from 14 residues. The germline gives CDR1 SGHRS, CDR2 YFSETQ. The V gene lost 3 bases and the J gene lost 5 bases, with 15 bases spanning the gap. DNA of the CDR3: TGCGCCAGCAGCTCATGGGACATTAAGGACGAGCAGTACTTC. This codes for CASSSWDIKDEQYF.

The rearrangement joins TRBV15 to TRBJ2-7; D remains ambiguous. CDR1 LNHNV and CDR2 YYDKDF come from the germline V gene (reference sequence). The CDR3 covers 16 residues. Trimming cost V 0 bases and J 0 bases, with 12 bases left between them. The CDR3 DNA reads as TGTGCCACCAGCAGAGATCTGGGCTTACGCTCCTACGAGCAGTACTTC. It encodes CATSRDLGLRSYEQYF.

This sequence joins TRBV12-2 and TRBJ1-2; TRBD1, the table's D call, was not compared with the DNA. TRBV12-2 counts as a pseudogene. The CDR3 contains 17 residues. CDR3 in amino acids: CASRLAFPPVANYGYTF. CDR3 nucleotides: TGTGCAAGTCGCTTAGCGTTTCCCCCAGTTGCTAACTATGGCTACACCTTC.

The rearrangement uses TRBV25-1 and TRBJ1-5; the match to TRBD1 covers 9 bases. The CDR3 has 15 residues. V lost 4 bases to trimming and J lost 6 bases; unmatched junction nucleotides: 7. Germline V gives CDR1 MGHDK, CDR2 SYGVNS. The CDR3 sequence: CASSASPGQGQPQHF. CDR3 bases: TGTGCCAGCAGTGCCTCCCCGGGACAGGGTCAGCCCCAGCATTTT.

The chain links TRBV10-2 to TRBJ1-1, with D perhaps matching TRBD1 (5 bases). From germline, CDR1 is WSHSY and CDR2 SAAADI. The CDR3 runs to 14 residues. Deletions cut 0 bases from V and 1 base from J, with 6 bases between. CDR3 amino acids: CASSESGGNTEAFF. The CDR3 DNA is TGCGCCAGCAGTGAGTCGGGGGGGAACACTGAAGCTTTCTTT.

The chain recombines TRBV30 with TRBJ1-1; no reliable D call. The V end was cut by 5 bases, the J end by 3 bases, with 13 bases between. In germline, CDR1 is GTSNPN, CDR2 SVGIG (reference sequence). CDR3 length equals 13 residues. The CDR3 region has the DNA TGTGCCTGGTCGGGTGGAAGAGACACTGAAGCTTTCTTT. Translating it yields CAWSGGRDTEAFF.

This clone turned up a few times. The J gene is TRBJ2-7, the V gene TRBV7-2, with TRBD2 as a possible D gene (6 bases). The CDR3 length is 19 residues. Germline V gene data show CDR1 as SGHTA and CDR2 as FQGNSA. V was trimmed by 2 bases and J by 5 bases, leaving 28 bases between them. DNA of the CDR3: TGTGCCAGCAGCTTATTTCGATCTCTAAGCGGGTCTGAGGTCCACGAGCAGTACTTC. Translated, it gives CASSLFRSLSGSEVHEQYF. Combining the CDR3 with reference TRBV7-2 and TRBJ2-7 gives the whole variable domain GAGVSQSPSNKVTEKGKDVELRCDPISGHTALYWYRQSLGQGLEFLIYFQGNSAPDKSGLPSDRFSAERTGGSVSTLTIQRTQQEDSAVYLCASSLFRSLSGSEVHEQYFGPGTRLTVT.

The rearrangement links TRBV7-3 to TRBJ2-1, with 8 bases lining up with TRBD1. V trimming: 2 bases; J trimming: 3 bases; junction bases outside the gene matches: 3. The germline gives CDR1 SGHTA, CDR2 FQGTGA. This CDR3 is built from 15 residues. CDR3 loop: CASSLAGGDYNEQFF. CDR3 in DNA: TGTGCCAGCAGCTTAGCAGGGGGCGACTACAATGAGCAGTTCTTC.

This sequence joins TRBV21-1 and TRBJ1-5; TRBD1 is taken as the D call from the table, unchecked against the DNA. TRBV21-1 is marked as a pseudogene. CDR3 size: 17 residues. The CDR3 is CASTDMRTGEENQPQHF. CDR3 sequence (DNA): TGTGCCAGCACCGATATGAGGACAGGGGAGGAAAATCAGCCCCAGCATTTT.

The rearrangement links TRBV19 to TRBJ2-5; 7 nucleotides match TRBD1. The V gene's germline CDR1 is LNHDA and CDR2 SQIVND (reference sequence). This CDR3 comprises 17 residues. Trimming removed 2 bases from V and 5 bases from J; junction bases left unmatched: 14. Here the CDR3 DNA reads TGTGCCAGTAGTATACGACAGGGAAGTAGACCGTCGGAGACCCAGTACTTC. Its translation is CASSIRQGSRPSETQYF.

There are a few counts of this clone. The V and J genes are TRBV28 and TRBJ2-7, with a tentative D call TRBD2 (5 bases). The V and J ends lost 5 bases and 3 bases respectively, with 17 bases between them. The CDR3 is 15 residues long. Germline CDR1 and CDR2: MDHEN and SYDVKM. The CDR3 is CASSPPPGEIYEQYF. The CDR3 DNA follows: TGTGCCAGCAGTCCCCCTCCTGGGGAGATCTACGAGCAGTACTTC.